This entry lists 31 T cell receptor beta chains sequenced from one sample in a study of OX40 agonist ivuxolimab in advanced cancers. Only in-frame clones appear in the TCRdb table, and some are missing; sequencing was by immunoSEQ multiplex PCR. This sample carries around 65,000 clones, approximately 90% of them seen once, and the ten largest clones take over 15%. The material was CD4+ or CD8+ T cells sorted from blood, obtained in a trial of the OX40 agonist ivuxolimab. Every receptor here comes from an adult with an advanced solid tumor such as melanoma, head and neck, liver or kidney cancer.

The chain has TRBV21-1 and TRBJ1-1; whether TRBD1, the table's D call, matches the DNA was not checked. TRBV21-1 corresponds to a pseudogene. The CDR3 consists of 15 residues. The CDR3 is CASSKQDRMNTEAFF. DNA of the CDR3: TGTGCCAGCAGCAAACAAGACAGGATGAACACTGAAGCTTTCTTT.

The V call is TRBV28, the J call TRBJ2-7; D assignment may be TRBD1 or TRBD2 (5 bases each). Trimming took off 6 bases at V and 3 bases at J, with 18 bases between the two ends. Germline lookup yields CDR1 MDHEN and CDR2 SYDVKM. This CDR3 comprises 15 residues. The CDR3 DNA reads TGTGCCAGCAGCCCCCTGCAGGGACCTCTCTACGAGCAGTACTTC. The encoded protein is CASSPLQGPLYEQYF.

The chain carries TRBV6-6 and TRBJ1-2; D unclear. CDR1 is MNHNY and CDR2 is SVGAGI in the germline V gene (reference sequence). V shed 11 bases and J shed 1 base, with 11 bases lying between them. The CDR3 has 12 residues. The CDR3 sequence: CAGWAGNYGYTF. DNA of the CDR3: TGTGCCGGATGGGCTGGTAACTATGGCTACACCTTC.

The chain uses TRBV27 and TRBJ2-1, with D possibly being TRBD1 (5 bases). CDR3 length equals 13 residues. V shed 5 bases and J shed 9 bases, with 14 bases lying between them. Germline V gene data show CDR1 as MNHEY and CDR2 as SMNVEV (reference sequence). CDR3 amino acids: CASSIGAVAEQFF. The CDR3 region has the DNA TGTGCCAGCAGTATAGGGGCAGTCGCTGAGCAGTTCTTC.

This clone appeared a single time. The chain uses TRBV5-8 and TRBJ2-7, with 10 bases identical to TRBD1. Germline assignment: CDR1 SGHTS and CDR2 YDEGEE. The CDR3 is 13 residues long. V shed 4 bases, J shed 6 bases, and the junction held 4 bases outside the gene matches. The CDR3 here is CASSLTGGSEQYF. CDR3 sequence (DNA): TGTGCCAGCAGCCTGACAGGGGGCTCCGAGCAGTACTTC.

The chain is built from TRBV21-1 and TRBJ1-5. TRBV21-1 is described as a pseudogene. The CDR3 length is 16 residues. This CDR3 is CASTRPGPSEDQPQHF. CDR3 sequence (DNA): TGTGCCAGCACTCGTCCGGGACCCTCTGAAGATCAGCCCCAGCATTTT.

This chain links TRBV4-2 with TRBJ1-1; tentative D call: TRBD1 (6 bases). V was trimmed by 5 bases and J by 0 bases, leaving 13 bases between them. This CDR3 has 15 amino acids. Germline CDR1 reads LGHNA; CDR2 reads YNFKEQ. CDR3 sequence: CASSFNGQMNTEAFF. CDR3 bases: TGTGCCAGCAGCTTCAACGGACAGATGAACACTGAAGCTTTCTTT.

The chain couples TRBV19 to TRBJ1-1; a possible D gene is TRBD1 (5 bases). Trimming took 0 bases from V and 7 from J, leaving 12 bases between them. The CDR3 is made up of 14 amino acids. Germline V CDR1 and CDR2: LNHDA, SQIVND (reference sequence). Here the CDR3 reads CASSIDRGRSEAFF. The CDR3 DNA reads as TGTGCCAGTAGTATAGATAGGGGCCGAAGTGAAGCTTTCTTT.

This clone was counted once. CDR3 in amino acids: CASSQDGTGGSNEQFF. CDR3 sequence (DNA): TGCGCCAGCAGCCAAGATGGGACAGGGGGAAGCAATGAGCAGTTCTTC. The chain is built from TRBV4-1 and TRBJ2-1; 11 bases map to TRBD1. The CDR3 consists of 16 residues. The V segment lost 0 bases and the J segment 6 bases; nucleotides outside the gene matches: 4. Germline V gene lookup returns CDR1 MGHRA and CDR2 YSYEKL.

The V call is TRBV19, the J call TRBJ2-2; D is undetermined. V was shortened by 1 base and J by 4 bases, with 4 bases between the two germline ends. The CDR3 is 13 amino acids. CDR1 is LNHDA, CDR2 SQIVND, per germline (reference sequence). The CDR3 protein is CASSIASTGELFF. The CDR3, as DNA: TGTGCCAGTAGTATAGCCTCCACCGGGGAGCTGTTTTTT.

This clone rates as medium-sized (0.01 to 0.1%). The sample contains more than one DNA sequence encoding this CDR3. CDR3 nucleotide sequence: TGTGCCAGCAGCTTGAGCAGCTACGAGCAGTACTTC. Translation: CASSLSSYEQYF. The chain couples TRBV5-6 to TRBJ2-7; D not resolved. The CDR3 loop spans 12 amino acids. Trimming took 1 base from V and 3 from J, leaving 5 bases between them. Germline V gene lookup returns CDR1 SGHDT and CDR2 YYEEEE.

This sequence joins TRBV6-5 and TRBJ1-2; D may be TRBD1 (5 bases). In germline, CDR1 is MNHEY, CDR2 SVGAGI. Trimming shortened V by 0 bases and J by 2 bases, and 10 bases separated the two germline ends. The CDR3 is 15 amino acids. The CDR3 DNA reads TGTGCCAGCAGTTACTCGGAAGGGGCCAACTATGGCTACACCTTC. Its protein is CASSYSEGANYGYTF.

CDR3 sequence reads: CASSSGTLPWDQPQHF. The CDR3 nucleotides are TGTGCCAGCAGTTCCGGGACACTTCCCTGGGATCAGCCCCAGCATTTT. J is TRBJ1-5 and V is TRBV28; TRBD1 is a possible D gene (6 bases). The CDR3 length is 16 residues. The ends were cut back, 4 bases at V and 5 bases at J, with 18 bases in the middle. Germline V lookup: CDR1 MDHEN, CDR2 SYDVKM.

This chain connects TRBV7-9 to TRBJ2-2, with 7 bases matching TRBD1. This CDR3 region has 15 residues. Germline trimming cut 3 bases from V and 6 bases from J; bases unmatched to any gene: 7. CDR1 SEHNR and CDR2 FQNEAQ come from the germline V gene (reference sequence). The CDR3 nucleotides read TGTGCCAGCAGCTTTGCAGGGGGTCTCGCCGGGGAGCTGTTTTTT. Its translation is CASSFAGGLAGELFF.

The V call is TRBV28, the J call TRBJ1-5; D not resolved. V was clipped by 2 bases and J by 4 bases, with 6 bases between them. Germline-derived CDR1 and CDR2 are MDHEN and SYDVKM. The CDR3 length is 13 residues. CDR3 loop: CASSLNVNQPQHF. CDR3 bases: TGTGCCAGCAGTTTAAACGTTAATCAGCCCCAGCATTTT.

The genes are TRBV25-1 and TRBJ2-7; no firm D call. Germline CDR1 and CDR2: MGHDK and SYGVNS. The ends were cut back, 6 bases at V and 0 bases at J, with 9 bases in the middle. The length of the CDR3 is 13 residues. The CDR3 sequence is CASSPKYSYEQYF. CDR3 coding DNA: TGTGCCAGCAGCCCCAAGTACTCCTACGAGCAGTACTTC.

The chain has TRBV5-6 and TRBJ2-7, with 10 bases identical to TRBD2. Germline V gene data show CDR1 as SGHDT and CDR2 as YYEEEE. The CDR3 runs 15 residues. The V and J ends lost 1 base and 7 bases, in that order; junction bases with no gene match: 8. The CDR3 reads CASSLWLAGAGEQYF. The CDR3 DNA reads TGTGCCAGCAGCTTGTGGCTAGCGGGAGCGGGTGAGCAGTACTTC. The full variable domain, completed using reference TRBV5-6 and TRBJ2-7, is DAGVTQSPTHLIKTRGQQVTLRCSPKSGHDTVSWYQQALGQGPQFIFQYYEEEERQRGNFPDRFSGHQFPNYSSELNVNALLLGDSALYLCASSLWLAGAGEQYFGPGTRLTVT.

The chain combines TRBV21-1 with TRBJ1-3. TRBV21-1 is a pseudogene. The CDR3 totals 15 residues. CDR3 in DNA: TGTGCCAGCAGCAAAGAGGGTTACTCTGGAAACACCATATATTTT. The encoded protein is CASSKEGYSGNTIYF.

The chain recombines TRBV25-1 with TRBJ2-1; D is uncertain. V lost 7 bases to trimming and J lost 5 bases, with 12 bases between them. The CDR3 runs to 13 residues. The germline CDR1 and CDR2 sequences are MGHDK and SYGVNS. CDR3 in DNA: TGTGCCAGCACTCCCCTGGCGAACAATGAGCAGTTCTTC. Translating it yields CASTPLANNEQFF.

The chain carries TRBV15 and TRBJ2-3; 7 nucleotides align to TRBD2. CDR3 length equals 15 residues. Looked up from germline, CDR1 is LNHNV and CDR2 is YYDKDF (reference sequence). After removal of 1 base from V and 3 bases from J, the junction contained 4 bases not matched to a gene. The CDR3: CATSRGEGGTDTQYF. CDR3 nucleotides: TGTGCCACCAGCAGAGGGGAGGGAGGGACAGATACGCAGTATTTT.

To note about this clone: Its ends do not fully match the called genes, so a read error is possible. The V gene is TRBV11-2, the J gene TRBJ2-7; 10 bases match TRBD2. Germline CDR1 and CDR2: SGHAT and FQNNGV. This CDR3 region has 13 residues. CDR3 protein: CASSQILAGFWNF. CDR3 in DNA: TGTGCCAGCAGCCAAATACTAGCGGGGTTTTGGAACTTC. The full variable domain, its missing parts supplied by reference TRBV11-2 and TRBJ2-7, is EAGVAQSPRYKIIEKRQSVAFWCNPISGHATLYWYQQILGQGPKLLIQFQNNGVVDDSQLPKDRFSAERLKGVDSTLKIQPAKLEDSAVYLCASSQILAGFWNFGPGTRLTVT.

The chain joins TRBV4-3 to TRBJ2-2; TRBD1 aligns across 8 bases. The germline gives CDR1 LGHNA, CDR2 YSLEER. The length of the CDR3 is 15 residues. With V trimmed by 3 bases and J by 1 base, 1 base remained unmatched. The CDR3 DNA is TGCGCCAGCAGCCACGGGACAGGGAACACCGGGGAGCTGTTTTTT. Protein product: CASSHGTGNTGELFF.

Note on this clone: Compared with germline, one end of the junction differs, possibly owing to a read error. The V and J genes are TRBV7-7 and TRBJ1-1; no clear D. The CDR3 totals 14 residues. Germline CDR1 is SSHAT and CDR2 is FNYEAQ (reference sequence). In DNA, the CDR3 is TGTGCTAGCAGCCGGTTTACCGGCGACACTGAAGCTTTCTTT. As protein: CASSRFTGDTEAFF.

Notes on this clone: The sample has other DNA sequences that encode this CDR3 too. The genes are TRBV15 and TRBJ1-4; TRBD1 aligns across 9 bases. CDR1 is LNHNV, CDR2 YYDKDF, per germline (reference sequence). Trimming removed 4 bases from V and 8 bases from J; junction bases left unmatched: 5. This CDR3 contains 14 residues. CDR3: CATSMGQGEEKLFF. The CDR3 DNA sequence: TGTGCCACCAGCATGGGACAGGGTGAGGAAAAACTGTTTTTT.

This sequence joins TRBV7-9 and TRBJ2-7; D may be TRBD2 (6 bases). Between the trimmed V and J ends, which lost 0 bases and 2 bases, there was a span of 8 bases. The germline V gene has CDR1 SEHNR and CDR2 FQNEAQ (reference sequence). This CDR3 comprises 14 residues. The CDR3 protein is CASSLAGGAYEQYF. In nucleotides, the CDR3 is TGTGCCAGCAGCTTAGCGGGAGGTGCCTACGAGCAGTACTTC.

The chain links TRBV27 to TRBJ2-2, with D possibly TRBD1 on 6 matching bases. Germline CDR1 is MNHEY and CDR2 is SMNVEV (reference sequence). CDR3 length: 15 amino acids. V was shortened by 6 bases and J by 4 bases, with 15 bases between the two germline ends. CDR3 loop: CASSPSTGPTGELFF. The CDR3 coding sequence is TGTGCCAGCAGCCCCTCCACAGGGCCCACCGGGGAGCTGTTTTTT.

The rearrangement joins TRBV7-6 to TRBJ2-1; D may be TRBD2 (6 bases). The length of the CDR3 is 18 residues. V lost 1 base and J 0 bases, leaving 16 bases between the germline ends. Germline assignment: CDR1 SGHVS and CDR2 FNYEAQ. CDR3 region: CASSLESGLLASYNEQFF. CDR3 sequence (DNA): TGTGCCAGCAGCTTAGAGAGCGGGTTGTTGGCCTCCTACAATGAGCAGTTCTTC.

V and J are TRBV7-9 and TRBJ2-1; 9 positions match TRBD2. V trimming: 3 bases; J trimming: 1 base; junction bases outside the gene matches: 1. The CDR3 has 15 residues. The germline CDR1 and CDR2 sequences are SEHNR and FQNEAQ (reference sequence). The CDR3 is CASSFSGSSYNEQFF. The CDR3 DNA is TGTGCCAGCAGCTTTAGCGGGAGTTCCTACAATGAGCAGTTCTTC.

This chain uses TRBV5-1 with TRBJ2-7; D may match TRBD1 or TRBD2 (6 bases each). Per the germline V gene, CDR1 is SGHRS and CDR2 is YFSETQ. The V and J ends lost 0 bases and 3 bases respectively, with 10 bases between them. This CDR3 is 14 amino acids long. CDR3 sequence (DNA): TGCGCCAGCAGCTTGGGAGGGGGAGGCTACGAGCAGTACTTC. Its translation: CASSLGGGGYEQYF.

The chain carries TRBV11-3 and TRBJ1-2; D remains unclear. The V gene lost 1 base and the J gene lost 2 bases, with 2 bases spanning the gap. This CDR3 region has 12 residues. The germline V gene has CDR1 SGHNT and CDR2 YENEEA. The CDR3 loop is CASSLVNYGYTF. In DNA, the CDR3 is TGTGCCAGCAGCTTAGTCAACTATGGCTACACCTTC. The full variable domain, rest sourced from reference TRBV11-3 and TRBJ1-2, is EAGVVQSPRYKIIEKKQPVAFWCNPISGHNTLYWYLQNLGQGPELLIRYENEEAVDDSQLPKDRFSAERLKGVDSTLKIQPAELGDSAVYLCASSLVNYGYTFGSGTRLTVV.

This clone was seen a few times. The gene calls are TRBV6-1 and TRBJ2-3, with TRBD1 identical over 12 bases. Trimming took 6 bases from V and 6 from J; bases not matched to a gene: 4. The CDR3 has 14 amino acids. In germline, CDR1 is MNHNS, CDR2 SASEGT. The CDR3 protein is CASSSGTGGDTQYF. CDR3 nucleotide sequence: TGTGCCAGCAGCTCCGGGACAGGGGGCGATACGCAGTATTTT.